A selection of T cell receptor beta chains follows, all from one sample in a study of T cell repertoires in cytomegalovirus infection. What these receptors recognize is not known. TCRdb re-called the reads through MiXCR, storing one row per CDR3 protein. The sample has 570,000 or so distinct CDR3 sequences, just under 40% seen once. The source material was cultured PBMCs, sampled from culture after CMV antigen stimulation. The receptors shown here come from a human donor in good health (CMV status not recorded). Some clones in this sample may be carry-over from other donors' samples. The CDR3 runs from the conserved cysteine through the conserved F or W. Fields, in order: CDR3 length, D gene, J gene, V gene, clone size, CDR3 protein, CDR3 DNA. A D gene is named only where the DNA matches it firmly. Not every row has a clone size; where given, it reads once, few, many or a size class.

>13|.|TRBJ2-5|TRBV27|.
CASSFYGKETQYF
TGTGCCAGCAGTTTTTACGGAAAAGAGACCCAGTACTTC
>16|.|TRBJ2-7|TRBV7-2|many
CASSLSSSNSAYEQYF
TGTGCCAGCAGCTTAAGCAGCAGCAACAGCGCCTACGAGCAGTACTTC
>14|TRBD1|TRBJ2-7|TRBV7-2|few
CASSPTGELYEQYF
TGTGCCAGCAGCCCGACAGGGGAACTCTACGAGCAGTACTTC
>14|.|TRBJ1-5|TRBV6-1|.
CASSDAGGNQPQHF
TGTGCCAGCAGTGACGCAGGAGGCAATCAGCCCCAGCATTTT
>13|.|TRBJ2-3|TRBV7-9|few
CARDRPSTDTQYF
TGTGCCAGAGACAGGCCTAGCACAGATACGCAGTATTTT
>15|.|TRBJ1-3|TRBV7-8|.
CASSPTIFSGNTIYF
TGTGCCAGCAGCCCCACGATATTCTCTGGAAACACCATATATTTT
>15|.|TRBJ1-1|TRBV14|.
CASSQNQYMNTEAFF
TGTGCCAGCAGCCAAAATCAGTACATGAACACTGAAGCTTTCTTT
>15|TRBD1|TRBJ1-4|TRBV12-3/TRBV12-4|few
CASRPRGRTNEKLFF
TGTGCCAGCAGGCCCAGGGGGAGGACTAATGAAAAACTGTTTTTT
>16|.|TRBJ2-7|TRBV7-2|many
CASSLVSARGHYEQYF
TGTGCCAGCAGCTTAGTTTCTGCGCGGGGCCACTACGAGCAGTACTTC
>14|.|TRBJ2-1|TRBV6-6|.
CASSYPGTVNEQFF
TGTGCCAGCAGTTACCCCGGGACGGTGAATGAGCAGTTCTTC
>14|.|TRBJ2-3|TRBV20-1|.
CSASTLVGTDTQYF
TGCAGTGCTAGTACACTGGTTGGCACAGATACGCAGTATTTT
>13|.|TRBJ2-7|TRBV6-1|few
CASSAGYSYEQYF
TGTGCCAGCAGTGCAGGTTACTCCTACGAGCAGTACTTC
>14|.|TRBJ2-4|TRBV9|.
CASSQGDFSNIQYF
TGTGCCAGCAGCCAAGGGGACTTTTCAAACATTCAGTACTTC
>18|.|TRBJ1-1|TRBV9|.
CASSVFSWSHTGNTEAFF
TGTGCCAGCAGCGTATTTAGCTGGAGTCACACGGGGAACACTGAAGCTTTCTTT
>15|.|TRBJ1-4|TRBV4-2|few
CASSQVTGGNEKLFF
TGTGCCAGCAGCCAAGTTACAGGCGGGAATGAAAAACTGTTTTTT
>12|.|TRBJ1-2|TRBV7-2|few
CASSLPGYGYTF
TGTGCCAGCAGCTTGCCGGGGTATGGCTACACCTTC
>16|TRBD2|TRBJ2-1|TRBV7-2|.
CASSLKVTSGYNEQFF
TGTGCCAGCAGCTTAAAGGTGACTAGCGGATACAATGAGCAGTTCTTC
>16|TRBD1|TRBJ2-3|TRBV7-2|few
CASSLNPGQGSDTQYF
TGTGCCAGCAGCTTAAACCCGGGACAGGGGTCGGATACGCAGTATTTT
>15|TRBD2|TRBJ2-3|TRBV20-1|few
CSANLLAGDTDTQYF
TGCAGTGCTAACCTACTAGCGGGGGACACAGATACGCAGTATTTT
>13|TRBD1|TRBJ1-4|TRBV7-2|few
CASSFGTAEKLFF
TGTGCCAGCAGCTTTGGGACAGCCGAAAAACTGTTTTTT
>13|.|TRBJ1-1|TRBV14|.
CASSQGGWTEAFF
TGTGCCAGCAGCCAGGGGGGGTGGACTGAAGCTTTCTTT
>16|TRBD1|TRBJ1-5|TRBV6-1|.
CASSEVVHRGNQPQHF
TGTGCCAGCAGTGAAGTCGTTCACAGGGGAAATCAGCCCCAGCATTTT
>13|.|TRBJ1-3|TRBV12-3/TRBV12-4|few
CASSSSGGNTIYF
TGTGCCAGCAGTTCCTCTGGGGGAAACACCATATATTTT
>17|.|TRBJ2-1|TRBV12-3/TRBV12-4|.
CASSLSRGVSSYNEQFF
TGTGCCAGCAGTCTGTCCCGAGGAGTCAGCTCCTACAATGAGCAGTTCTTC
>16|.|TRBJ2-7|TRBV4-1|.
CASSQYSGFNSYEQYF
TGCGCCAGCAGCCAATACAGCGGGTTCAACTCCTACGAGCAGTACTTC
>14|TRBD1|TRBJ2-2|TRBV20-1|few
CSAGTGLLTGELFF
TGCAGTGCTGGGACAGGGCTACTAACCGGGGAGCTGTTTTTT
>16|.|TRBJ1-1|TRBV7-2|few
CASSPNSLQSNTEAFF
TGTGCCAGCAGTCCGAACAGCTTACAGTCGAACACTGAAGCTTTCTTT
>15|.|TRBJ1-4|TRBV7-7|.
CASSLRGSTNEKLFF
TGTGCCAGCAGCTTACGGGGGAGTACTAATGAAAAACTGTTTTTT
>16|.|TRBJ1-2|TRBV4-1|.
CASSQARGFSDYGYTF
TGCGCCAGCAGCCAAGCTAGGGGGTTTTCGGACTATGGCTACACCTTC
>15|TRBD1|TRBJ1-6|TRBV12-3/TRBV12-4|few
CASTLTGIMNSPLHF
TGTGCCAGCACCCTGACAGGGATAATGAATTCACCCCTCCACTTT
>17|.|TRBJ2-3|TRBV6-1|.
CASSPSRLPRPRDTQYF
TGTGCCAGCAGTCCTTCCAGGCTACCCCGCCCCCGGGATACGCAGTATTTT
>13|.|TRBJ1-1|TRBV12-3/TRBV12-4|.
CASSLALGLRAFF
TGTGCCAGCAGTTTAGCTCTGGGGTTGCGAGCTTTCTTT
>14|.|TRBJ1-2|TRBV7-4|.
CASRPGTHSNGYTF
TGTGCCAGCAGGCCAGGGACGCATTCAAATGGCTACACCTTC
>17|.|TRBJ1-1|TRBV6-8|.
CACSLYWTAEMNTEAFF
TGTGCCTGCAGTTTATACTGGACCGCAGAAATGAACACTGAAGCTTTCTTT
>18|.|TRBJ1-5|TRBV19|few
CASVKRGLALGDFQPQHF
TGTGCCAGCGTTAAAAGGGGTCTCGCCTTGGGTGATTTTCAGCCCCAGCATTTT
>19|TRBD2|TRBJ2-1|TRBV12-5|few
CASGLVLSGRDFSYNEQFF
TGTGCTAGTGGTTTGGTGTTAAGCGGGAGGGATTTCTCCTACAATGAGCAGTTCTTC
>14|TRBD1|TRBJ2-1|TRBV3-1|.
CASSQGSTGGKQFF
TGTGCCAGCAGCCAAGGTTCAACAGGGGGTAAGCAGTTCTTC
>14|TRBD1|TRBJ1-1|TRBV2|few
CASTDRGAGTEAFF
TGTGCCAGCACCGACAGGGGCGCGGGCACTGAAGCTTTCTTT
>15|TRBD1|TRBJ1-5|TRBV12-3/TRBV12-4|.
CASSSAGQGNQPQHF
TGTGCCAGCAGTTCCGCGGGACAGGGCAATCAGCCCCAGCATTTT
>14|.|TRBJ2-7|TRBV12-3/TRBV12-4|.
CASSPRPSSYEQYF
TGTGCCAGCAGTCCACGGCCCAGCTCCTACGAGCAGTACTTC
>15|.|TRBJ2-3|TRBV6-2/TRBV6-3|.
CASRVSGRWTDTQYF
TGTGCCAGCAGAGTTTCGGGGCGTTGGACAGATACGCAGTATTTT
>12|.|TRBJ1-5|TRBV7-9|many
CASSPQGQPQHF
TGTGCCAGCAGCCCACAGGGTCAGCCCCAGCATTTT
>16|TRBD2|TRBJ2-1|TRBV6-2/TRBV6-3|.
CASSYPGLAGYNEQFF
TGTGCCAGCAGTTACCCCGGACTAGCGGGATACAATGAGCAGTTCTTC
>13|TRBD1|TRBJ1-2|TRBV7-2|.
CASGPPGGYGYTF
TGTGCCAGCGGACCCCCAGGGGGTTATGGCTACACCTTC
>15|.|TRBJ2-6|TRBV19|.
CASSLSDSGANVLTF
TGTGCCAGTAGTTTATCTGACTCTGGGGCCAACGTCCTGACTTTC
>15|TRBD2|TRBJ2-5|TRBV7-2|.
CASSLRAGGAETQYF
TGTGCCAGCAGCTTAAGAGCGGGAGGGGCAGAGACCCAGTACTTC
>16|.|TRBJ2-7|TRBV25-1|.
CASSEYGGGSGNEQYF
TGTGCCAGCAGTGAATATGGGGGCGGGAGTGGGAACGAGCAGTACTTC
>19|TRBD2|TRBJ2-7|TRBV11-2|.
CASSLADRTSGDLTYEQYF
TGTGCCAGCAGCTTAGCCGACCGGACTAGCGGGGACCTCACCTACGAGCAGTACTTC
>14|TRBD2|TRBJ2-3|TRBV10-3|.
CAISDSGGINTQYF
TGTGCCATCAGTGACAGCGGGGGGATCAATACGCAGTATTTT
>15|TRBD1|TRBJ2-7|TRBV6-2/TRBV6-3|.
CASSLGGPPTEEQYF
TGTGCCAGCAGTTTAGGGGGCCCTCCGACAGAAGAGCAGTACTTC
>15|TRBD1|TRBJ2-2|TRBV7-2|many
CASSPRQGDTGELFF
TGTGCCAGCAGCCCGCGACAGGGAGACACCGGGGAGCTGTTTTTT
>11|.|TRBJ2-1|TRBV7-2|many
CASSFNDEQFF
TGTGCCAGCAGCTTCAATGATGAGCAGTTCTTC
>15|.|TRBJ1-6|TRBV20-1|.
CSARLGQSRWGPLHF
TGCAGTGCTCGCCTCGGACAGTCCCGATGGGGACCCCTCCACTTT